Presented here are 29 T cell receptor beta chains from one specimen sequenced in a study of T cells in tuberculosis. Using immunoSEQ multiplex PCR, the repertoire was profiled, and TCRdb retains in-frame clones only, with some absent. The profile shows about 22,000 clones, roughly 97% of them singletons. Sequencing input: PBMCs. The receptors come from a donor aged 10-29 years with latent tuberculosis or without tuberculosis infection.

The chain employs TRBV27 and TRBJ1-2; possible D gene TRBD1, 6 bases. Trimming shortened V by 6 bases and J by 3 bases, and 20 bases separated the two germline ends. The CDR3 runs 16 residues. In germline, CDR1 is MNHEY, CDR2 SMNVEV (reference sequence). CDR3 nucleotide sequence: TGTGCCAGCAGGACTCTCCGACTGACAGGCGACTATGGCTACACCTTC. Translated: CASRTLRLTGDYGYTF.

The chain recombines TRBV5-1 with TRBJ1-4; TRBD1 might be the D (5 bases). CDR1 is SGHRS, CDR2 YFSETQ, per germline. The CDR3 consists of 13 residues. V was cut by 3 bases and J by 6 bases, with 9 bases left in between. CDR3 sequence: CASSSGDDEKLFF. The CDR3 DNA follows: TGCGCCAGCAGCTCGGGGGATGATGAAAAACTGTTTTTT.

V and J are TRBV6-5 and TRBJ2-7, with 7 bases that match TRBD2. This CDR3 has 12 amino acids. In germline, CDR1 is MNHEY, CDR2 SVGAGI. With 6 bases clipped from V and 6 bases from J, the junction kept 5 bases outside the gene matches. The CDR3 nucleotides read TGTGCCAGCAGCTATTCTAGCGGCGAGCAGTACTTC. Encoded protein: CASSYSSGEQYF.

This chain joins TRBV10-1 and TRBJ2-3; 14 bases line up with TRBD2. Germline assignment: CDR1 WNHNN and CDR2 SYGVQD (reference sequence). With V trimmed by 8 bases and J by 7 bases, 14 bases remained unmatched. The CDR3 is made up of 17 amino acids. CDR3 sequence reads: CASAGLAGEEGKYTQYF. The CDR3 region has the DNA TGCGCCAGCGCGGGACTAGCGGGGGAAGAGGGAAAATATACGCAGTATTTT.

This clone appeared once. The chain couples TRBV7-9 to TRBJ1-6; a possible D gene is TRBD1 (6 bases). The germline V gene encodes CDR1 SEHNR and CDR2 FQNEAQ (reference sequence). This CDR3 comprises 14 residues. Trimming took off 0 bases at V and 7 bases at J, with 7 bases between the two ends. The CDR3 region is CASSLAGGNSPLHF. In DNA form, the CDR3 reads TGTGCCAGCAGCTTAGCTGGGGGCAATTCACCCCTCCACTTT.

The rearrangement uses TRBV27 and TRBJ1-3; 8 bases are shared with TRBD1. Trimming took 0 bases from V and 5 from J; bases not matched to a gene: 15. The CDR3 is 19 amino acids. The germline CDR1 and CDR2 sequences are MNHEY and SMNVEV (reference sequence). The CDR3 spells CASSLSARRGDRLRNTIYF. CDR3 bases: TGTGCCAGCAGTTTATCGGCCCGCCGAGGGGACAGGTTACGAAACACCATATATTTT.

J is TRBJ2-1 and V is TRBV19, with D possibly matching TRBD1 (5 bases). Germline V CDR1 and CDR2: LNHDA, SQIVND (reference sequence). Deletions cut 9 bases from V and 7 bases from J, with 22 bases between. The CDR3 covers 15 residues. This CDR3 is CASRGGATETNEQFF. The CDR3 bases are TGTGCCAGCCGCGGTGGGGCGACAGAAACAAATGAGCAGTTCTTC.

This clone was seen only once. This chain connects TRBV6-5 to TRBJ1-4; the D gene is possibly TRBD1 (5 bases). The germline V gene has CDR1 MNHEY and CDR2 SVGAGI. V lost 6 bases to trimming and J lost 5 bases, with 10 bases between them. This CDR3 contains 13 residues. CDR3 residues: CASSRQYNEKLFF. The CDR3 coding sequence is TGTGCCAGCAGCCGACAGTACAATGAAAAACTGTTTTTT.

The gene calls are TRBV5-6 and TRBJ2-7; possibly TRBD2 for D (6 bases). Germline V CDR1 and CDR2: SGHDT, YYEEEE. The CDR3 is 13 amino acids. The V gene lost 4 bases and the J gene lost 2 bases, with 10 bases spanning the gap. CDR3 protein: CASSQGLTYEQYF. CDR3 coding DNA: TGTGCCAGCAGCCAGGGACTTACCTACGAGCAGTACTTC.

The chain carries TRBV5-1 and TRBJ1-4; 8 bases are shared with TRBD1. The CDR3 has 15 residues. The V segment lost 4 bases and the J segment 3 bases; nucleotides outside the gene matches: 5. CDR1 is SGHRS, CDR2 YFSETQ, per germline. CDR3: CASSPQTGANEKLFF. The CDR3 bases are TGCGCCAGCAGCCCCCAGACAGGGGCTAATGAAAAACTGTTTTTT.

This sequence joins TRBV11-2 and TRBJ2-7; 8 positions agree with TRBD1. The germline V gene has CDR1 SGHAT and CDR2 FQNNGV. The CDR3 covers 11 residues. The trim removed 8 bases at V and 8 bases at J, leaving 5 bases unmatched. CDR3 sequence (DNA): TGTGCCAGCGGACAGGGCAGTCAGCAGTACTTC. Its protein product is CASGQGSQQYF.

This chain links TRBV19 with TRBJ2-3; the D gene is possibly TRBD1 (6 bases). Germline CDR1 LNHDA, CDR2 SQIVND (reference sequence). Trimming removed 9 bases from V and 2 bases from J, with 12 bases in between. This CDR3 is 13 amino acids long. CDR3 residues: CASGAGDTDTQYF. The CDR3 DNA follows: TGTGCCAGCGGGGCAGGGGACACAGATACGCAGTATTTT.

V is TRBV7-6 and J is TRBJ2-1; TRBD2 agrees at 8 bases. Germline CDR1 is SGHVS and CDR2 is FNYEAQ. V dropped 4 bases and J dropped 5; count of bases not matched to a gene: 10. CDR3 length: 16 residues. The DNA for the CDR3 is TGTGCCAGCAGCTCCCGGGGCCAGCGGGGGCACAATGAGCAGTTCTTC. Protein: CASSSRGQRGHNEQFF.

The chain employs TRBV12-5 and TRBJ1-2; D is uncertain. The CDR3 is 16 residues long. Per the germline V gene, CDR1 is LGHNT and CDR2 is FRNRAP. Trimming left V 5 bases short and J 2 bases short, with 18 bases between. CDR3 loop: CASGNRPEAYNYGYTF. The CDR3 DNA follows: TGTGCTAGTGGTAACCGCCCCGAGGCATACAACTATGGCTACACCTTC.

The rearrangement joins TRBV29-1 to TRBJ1-3; 8 nucleotides line up with TRBD1. This CDR3 has 14 amino acids. Germline CDR1 reads SQVTM; CDR2 reads ANQGSEA. The junction had 6 bases not matched to a gene; V was cut back by 6 bases and J by 2 bases. The CDR3 loop is CSVARDRPGNTIYF. The CDR3 DNA is TGCAGCGTGGCCAGGGACAGGCCTGGAAACACCATATATTTT.

The CDR3 spells CASSLTRNQFF. For the CDR3, the DNA is TGTGCCAGCAGTTTAACTAGAAACCAGTTCTTC. The V gene is TRBV25-1, the J gene TRBJ2-1; maybe TRBD2 (5 bases). Germline-derived CDR1 and CDR2 are MGHDK and SYGVNS. This CDR3 spans 11 amino acids. V was clipped by 5 bases and J by 13 bases, with 12 bases between them. Full variable domain (rest looked up from reference TRBV25-1 and TRBJ2-1): EADIYQTPRYLVIGTGKKITLECSQTMGHDKMYWYQQDPGMELHLIHYSYGVNSTEKGDLSSESTVSRIRTEHFPLTLESARPSHTSQYLCASSLTRNQFFGPGTRLTVL.

This rearrangement joins TRBV19 to TRBJ1-2, with TRBD1 identical over 8 bases. The CDR3 length is 13 residues. Germline lookup yields CDR1 LNHDA and CDR2 SQIVND (reference sequence). V shed 3 bases and J 6 bases; nucleotides not matched to a gene: 3. CDR3 in amino acids: CASSISRGHGYTF. CDR3 in DNA: TGTGCCAGTAGTATCTCCAGGGGGCATGGCTACACCTTC. Complete variable domain (other parts from reference TRBV19 and TRBJ1-2): DGGITQSPKYLFRKEGQNVTLSCEQNLNHDAMYWYRQDPGQGLRLIYYSQIVNDFQKGDIAEGYSVSREKKESFPLTVTSAQKNPTAFYLCASSISRGHGYTFGSGTRLTVV.

The gene calls are TRBV6-1 and TRBJ1-2; D not resolved. V was shortened by 4 bases and J by 8 bases, with 14 bases between the two germline ends. The CDR3 sequence is 13 residues long. Germline V lookup: CDR1 MNHNS, CDR2 SASEGT. CDR3 loop: CASSAGASSGYTF. CDR3 sequence (DNA): TGTGCCAGCAGTGCCGGAGCTAGCTCGGGCTACACCTTC.

The rearrangement joins TRBV18 to TRBJ1-5; 10 positions agree with TRBD1. Germline V lookup: CDR1 KGHSH, CDR2 LQKENI. The CDR3 is made up of 13 amino acids. Trimming at V came to 9 bases and at J to 5 bases, leaving 4 bases not matched to a gene. CDR3 in amino acids: CASRGQGDQPQHF. CDR3 coding DNA: TGTGCCAGTCGAGGACAGGGGGATCAGCCCCAGCATTTT.

This sequence joins TRBV13 and TRBJ1-2, with 7 positions matching TRBD1. CDR1 and CDR2 from the germline V gene are PRHDT and FYEKMQ (reference sequence). V was pared by 5 bases and J by 3 bases, with 9 bases of the junction left unmatched. The CDR3 length is 15 residues. CDR3: CASSPNRGTDYGYTF. DNA of the CDR3: TGTGCCAGCAGCCCAAACAGGGGAACGGACTATGGCTACACCTTC.

This chain's CDR3 is CASSSIGRDLMGGTDTQYF. The CDR3 bases are TGCGCCAGCAGCTCCATCGGGCGGGATTTGATGGGGGGCACAGATACGCAGTATTTT. V and J are TRBV5-1 and TRBJ2-3, with D possibly being TRBD2 (6 bases). CDR1 and CDR2 from the germline V gene are SGHRS and YFSETQ. V was cut by 3 bases and J by 1 base, with 24 bases left in between. This CDR3 is 19 amino acids long.

This chain joins TRBV6-5 and TRBJ1-1, with 7 bases aligning to TRBD1. This CDR3 comprises 16 residues. Germline values: CDR1 MNHEY, CDR2 SVGAGI. After removal of 0 bases from V and 1 base from J, the junction contained 5 bases not matched to a gene. For the CDR3, the DNA is TGTGCCAGCAGTTACTCGGGGGACAGAGAGAACACTGAAGCTTTCTTT. Translated, it gives CASSYSGDRENTEAFF.

The chain combines TRBV19 with TRBJ1-4, with D uncertain. The CDR3 length is 15 residues. Deletions cut 5 bases from V and 4 bases from J, with 14 bases between. CDR1 LNHDA and CDR2 SQIVND come from the germline V gene (reference sequence). CDR3 coding DNA: TGTGCCAGTAGTGCCCTTAGGGAGGGTAATGAAAAACTGTTTTTT. Translated: CASSALREGNEKLFF. Full variable domain (rest looked up from reference TRBV19 and TRBJ1-4): DGGITQSPKYLFRKEGQNVTLSCEQNLNHDAMYWYRQDPGQGLRLIYYSQIVNDFQKGDIAEGYSVSREKKESFPLTVTSAQKNPTAFYLCASSALREGNEKLFFGSGTQLSVL.

The gene calls are TRBV4-1 and TRBJ2-7; 8 bases fit TRBD2. Trimming removed 4 bases from V and 0 bases from J; junction bases left unmatched: 2. This CDR3 region has 14 residues. Germline V gives CDR1 MGHRA, CDR2 YSYEKL. CDR3 in amino acids: CASSLSGNSYEQYF. CDR3 nucleotide sequence: TGCGCCAGCAGCCTTAGCGGGAACTCCTACGAGCAGTACTTC.

This rearrangement joins TRBV15 to TRBJ2-1, with 7 bases that match TRBD1. This CDR3 contains 15 residues. Germline V gene data show CDR1 as LNHNV and CDR2 as YYDKDF (reference sequence). Trimming removed 1 base from V and 8 bases from J; junction bases left unmatched: 8. The DNA of the CDR3 is TGTGCCACCAGCAGAGGAGGGCGACAGGGCCATGAGCAGTTCTTC. Translated, it gives CATSRGGRQGHEQFF.

The chain has TRBV6-5 and TRBJ1-2; D might be TRBD1 (5 bases). CDR1 and CDR2 from the germline V gene are MNHEY and SVGAGI. This CDR3 spans 13 amino acids. Trimming pared 3 bases from V and 4 bases from J, leaving 9 bases between. The chain's CDR3 is CASSYSRAYGYTF. DNA for the CDR3: TGTGCCAGCAGTTATAGCAGGGCCTATGGCTACACCTTC.

The chain joins TRBV7-9 to TRBJ2-1; D unclear. Trimming took 6 bases from V and 3 from J, leaving 18 bases between them. CDR1 is SEHNR, CDR2 FQNEAQ, per germline (reference sequence). This CDR3 is built from 16 residues. The CDR3 DNA is TGTGCCAGCAGTCACACTGGCGGAACCGACTACAATGAGCAGTTCTTC. Its protein is CASSHTGGTDYNEQFF.

This chain joins TRBV7-2 and TRBJ1-1; 8 bases are shared with TRBD1. Germline V gene sequence: CDR1 SGHTA, CDR2 FQGNSA. The CDR3 runs 14 residues. The V and J ends lost 1 base and 7 bases, in that order; junction bases with no gene match: 5. The CDR3 region is CASSLGTGLSEAFF. As DNA, the CDR3 is TGTGCCAGCAGCTTAGGGACAGGGCTGAGTGAAGCTTTCTTT.

The V and J genes are TRBV12-5 and TRBJ1-5; TRBD1 is a possible D gene (5 bases). The CDR3 consists of 19 residues. Trimming shortened V by 0 bases and J by 0 bases, and 18 bases separated the two germline ends. Per the germline V gene, CDR1 is LGHNT and CDR2 is FRNRAP. CDR3 sequence (DNA): TGTGCTAGTGGTTTGGTACTTGCCAGGGAGGTGTATAGCAATCAGCCCCAGCATTTT. As protein: CASGLVLAREVYSNQPQHF.